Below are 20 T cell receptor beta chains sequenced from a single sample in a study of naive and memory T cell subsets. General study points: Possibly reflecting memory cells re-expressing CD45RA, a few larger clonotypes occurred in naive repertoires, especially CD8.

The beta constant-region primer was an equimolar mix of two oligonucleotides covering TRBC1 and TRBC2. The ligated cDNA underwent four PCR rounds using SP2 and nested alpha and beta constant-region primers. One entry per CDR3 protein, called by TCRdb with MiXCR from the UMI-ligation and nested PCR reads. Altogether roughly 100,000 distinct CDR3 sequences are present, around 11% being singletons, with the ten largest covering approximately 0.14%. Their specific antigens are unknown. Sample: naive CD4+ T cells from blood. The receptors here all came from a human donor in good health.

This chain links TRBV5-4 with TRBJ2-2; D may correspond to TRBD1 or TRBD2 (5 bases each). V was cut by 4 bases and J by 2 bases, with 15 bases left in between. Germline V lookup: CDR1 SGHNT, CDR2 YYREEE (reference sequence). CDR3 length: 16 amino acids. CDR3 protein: CASSQTWDLNTGELFF. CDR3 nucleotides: TGTGCCAGCAGCCAAACTTGGGACCTAAACACCGGGGAGCTGTTTTTT.

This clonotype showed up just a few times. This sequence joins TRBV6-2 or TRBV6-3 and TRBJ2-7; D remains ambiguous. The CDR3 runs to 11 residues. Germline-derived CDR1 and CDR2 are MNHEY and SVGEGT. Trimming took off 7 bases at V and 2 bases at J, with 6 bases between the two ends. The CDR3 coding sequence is TGTGCCAGCACCTCCGCCTACGAGCAGTACTTC. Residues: CASTSAYEQYF.

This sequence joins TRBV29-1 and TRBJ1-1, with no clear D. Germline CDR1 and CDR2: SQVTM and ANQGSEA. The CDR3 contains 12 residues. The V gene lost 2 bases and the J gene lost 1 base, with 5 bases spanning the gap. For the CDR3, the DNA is TGCAGCGTTGAAAGAGGGAACACTGAAGCTTTCTTT. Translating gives CSVERGNTEAFF.

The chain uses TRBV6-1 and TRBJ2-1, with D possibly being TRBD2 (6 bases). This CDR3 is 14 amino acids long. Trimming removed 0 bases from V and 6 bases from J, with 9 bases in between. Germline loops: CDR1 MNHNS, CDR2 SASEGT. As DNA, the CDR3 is TGTGCCAGCAGTGAAGCGCCTAGCGTCAATGAGCAGTTCTTC. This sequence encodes CASSEAPSVNEQFF.

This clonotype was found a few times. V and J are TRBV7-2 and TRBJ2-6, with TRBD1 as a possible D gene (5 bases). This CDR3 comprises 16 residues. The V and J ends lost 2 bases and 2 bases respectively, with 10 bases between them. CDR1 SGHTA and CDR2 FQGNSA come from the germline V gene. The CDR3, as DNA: TGTGCCAGCAGCTTACAGGGAAGGGCTGGGGCCAACGTCCTGACTTTC. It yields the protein CASSLQGRAGANVLTF.

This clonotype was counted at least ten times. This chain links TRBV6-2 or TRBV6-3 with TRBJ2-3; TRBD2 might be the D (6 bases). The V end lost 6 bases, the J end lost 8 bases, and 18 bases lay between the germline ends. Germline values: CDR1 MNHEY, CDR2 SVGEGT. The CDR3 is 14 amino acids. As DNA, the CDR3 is TGTGCCAGCAGCCCCGGACTATCTTATGCTACGCAGTATTTT. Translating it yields CASSPGLSYATQYF.

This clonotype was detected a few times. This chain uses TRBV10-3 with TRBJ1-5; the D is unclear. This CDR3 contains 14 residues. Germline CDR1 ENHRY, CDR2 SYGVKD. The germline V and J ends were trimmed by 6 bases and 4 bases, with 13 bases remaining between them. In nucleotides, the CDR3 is TGTGCCATCAGGGACCTGGACGGGAATCAGCCCCAGCATTTT. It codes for CAIRDLDGNQPQHF.

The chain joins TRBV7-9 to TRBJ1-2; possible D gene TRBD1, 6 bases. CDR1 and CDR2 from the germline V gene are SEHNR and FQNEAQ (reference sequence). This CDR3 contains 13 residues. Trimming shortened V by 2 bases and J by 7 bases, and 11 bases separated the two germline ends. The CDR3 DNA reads TGTGCCAGCAGCTTACAAGGGGGAGCTGGCTACACCTTC. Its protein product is CASSLQGGAGYTF.

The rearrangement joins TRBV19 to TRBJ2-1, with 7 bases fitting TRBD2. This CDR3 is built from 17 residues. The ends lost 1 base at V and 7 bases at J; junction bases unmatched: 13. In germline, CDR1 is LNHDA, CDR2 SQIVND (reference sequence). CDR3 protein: CASSIVGMPGGLNEQFF. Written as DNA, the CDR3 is TGTGCCAGTAGTATAGTTGGTATGCCGGGGGGTCTAAATGAGCAGTTCTTC. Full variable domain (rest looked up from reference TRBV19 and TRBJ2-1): DGGITQSPKYLFRKEGQNVTLSCEQNLNHDAMYWYRQDPGQGLRLIYYSQIVNDFQKGDIAEGYSVSREKKESFPLTVTSAQKNPTAFYLCASSIVGMPGGLNEQFFGPGTRLTVL.

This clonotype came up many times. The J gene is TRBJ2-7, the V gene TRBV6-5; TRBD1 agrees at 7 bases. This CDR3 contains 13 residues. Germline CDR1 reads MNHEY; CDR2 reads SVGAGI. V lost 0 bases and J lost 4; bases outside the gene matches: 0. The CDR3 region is CASSYSTGYEQYF. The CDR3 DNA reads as TGTGCCAGCAGTTACTCGACAGGGTACGAGCAGTACTTC.

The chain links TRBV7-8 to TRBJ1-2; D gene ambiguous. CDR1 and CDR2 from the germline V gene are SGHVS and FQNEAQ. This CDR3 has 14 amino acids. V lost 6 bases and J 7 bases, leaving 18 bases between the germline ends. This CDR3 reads CASRSGSPDIGYTF. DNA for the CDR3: TGTGCCAGCAGATCCGGGTCGCCAGACATTGGCTACACCTTC.

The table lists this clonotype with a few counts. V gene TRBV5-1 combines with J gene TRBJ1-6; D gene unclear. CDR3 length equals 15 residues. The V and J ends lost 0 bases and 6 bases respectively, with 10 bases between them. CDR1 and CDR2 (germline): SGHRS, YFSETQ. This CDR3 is CASSLDGDSNSPLHF. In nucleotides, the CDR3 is TGCGCCAGCAGCTTGGACGGGGATTCTAATTCACCCCTCCACTTT.

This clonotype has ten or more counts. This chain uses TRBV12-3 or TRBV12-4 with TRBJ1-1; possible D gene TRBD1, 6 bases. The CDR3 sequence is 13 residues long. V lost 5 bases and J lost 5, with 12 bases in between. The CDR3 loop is CASSEQGWTEAFF. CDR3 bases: TGTGCCAGCAGTGAACAGGGCTGGACTGAAGCTTTCTTT.

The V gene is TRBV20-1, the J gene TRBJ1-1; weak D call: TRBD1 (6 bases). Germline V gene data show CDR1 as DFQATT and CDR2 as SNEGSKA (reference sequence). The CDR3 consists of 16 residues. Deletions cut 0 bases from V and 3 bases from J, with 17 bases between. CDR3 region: CSAREGTGTQDTEAFF. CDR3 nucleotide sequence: TGCAGTGCTAGAGAAGGGACCGGGACACAAGACACTGAAGCTTTCTTT.

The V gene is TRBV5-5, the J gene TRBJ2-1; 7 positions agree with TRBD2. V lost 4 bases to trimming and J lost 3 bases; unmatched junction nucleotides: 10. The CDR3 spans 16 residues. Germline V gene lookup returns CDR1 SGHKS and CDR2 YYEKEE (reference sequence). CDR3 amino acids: CASSPNPSGSYNEQFF. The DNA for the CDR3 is TGTGCCAGCAGCCCGAATCCTAGCGGTAGCTACAATGAGCAGTTCTTC.

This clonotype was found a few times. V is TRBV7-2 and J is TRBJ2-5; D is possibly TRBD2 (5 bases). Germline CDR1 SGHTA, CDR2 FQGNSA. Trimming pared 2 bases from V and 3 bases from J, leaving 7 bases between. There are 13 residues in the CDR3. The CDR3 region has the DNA TGTGCCAGCAGCTTACCCGGGGAAGAGACCCAGTACTTC. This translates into CASSLPGEETQYF.

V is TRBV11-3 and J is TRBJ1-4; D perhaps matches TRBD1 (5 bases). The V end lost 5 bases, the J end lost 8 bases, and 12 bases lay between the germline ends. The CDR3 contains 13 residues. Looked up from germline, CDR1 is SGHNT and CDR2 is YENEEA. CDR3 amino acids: CASSRGDGEKLFF. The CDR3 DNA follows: TGTGCCAGCAGCCGCGGGGACGGCGAAAAACTGTTTTTT.

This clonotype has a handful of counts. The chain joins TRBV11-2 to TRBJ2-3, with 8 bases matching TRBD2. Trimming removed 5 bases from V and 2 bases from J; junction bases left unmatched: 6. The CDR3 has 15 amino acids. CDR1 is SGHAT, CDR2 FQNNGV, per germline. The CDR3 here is CASSVTSGYTDTQYF. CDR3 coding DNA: TGTGCCAGCAGCGTAACTAGCGGTTACACAGATACGCAGTATTTT.

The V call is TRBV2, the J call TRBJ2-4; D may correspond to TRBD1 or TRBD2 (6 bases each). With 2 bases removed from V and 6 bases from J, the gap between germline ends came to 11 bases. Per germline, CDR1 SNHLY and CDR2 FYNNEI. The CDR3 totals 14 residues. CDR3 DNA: TGTGCCAGCAGTGAAACGGGGGCCCGAAACATTCAGTACTTC. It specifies CASSETGARNIQYF.

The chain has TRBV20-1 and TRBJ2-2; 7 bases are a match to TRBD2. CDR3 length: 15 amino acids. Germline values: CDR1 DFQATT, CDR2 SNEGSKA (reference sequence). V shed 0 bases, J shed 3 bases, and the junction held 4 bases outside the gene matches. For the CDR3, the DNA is TGCAGTGCTAGAGATCTGGGGGGGTACACCGGGGAGCTGTTTTTT. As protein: CSARDLGGYTGELFF.